This is a list of T cell receptor beta chains from one sample in a study of blood T cell repertoires in COVID-19. Produced via immunoSEQ multiplex PCR; TCRdb's table is partial and in-frame only. Of tens of thousands of clones in the sample, around 84% were seen once. The sample taken for sequencing was peripheral blood. The source is a man aged 50 to 59 with acute or convalescent COVID-19. CDR3s include the opening cysteine and the closing phenylalanine or tryptophan. A D gene is named only where the DNA matches it firmly. For some rows the clone size is stated as once, few or many, or as a class when expanded; others skip it.

TRBD1	-	TRBJ2-7	TRBV29-1	CSARQGSNEQYF	TGCAGCGCTCGACAGGGTTCCAACGAGCAGTACTTC
-	-	TRBJ2-3	TRBV7-3	CASSSFGEGADTQYF	TGTGCCAGCAGCTCCTTTGGGGAAGGGGCAGATACGCAGTATTTT
TRBD1	-	TRBJ2-7	TRBV5-5	CASSDGQGAYEQYF	TGTGCCAGCAGCGATGGACAGGGCGCCTACGAGCAGTACTTC
-	-	TRBJ1-5	TRBV12-3/TRBV12-4	CASSPSLEPQHF	TGTGCCAGCAGCCCTAGCCTGGAGCCCCAGCATTTT
TRBD1	-	TRBJ2-6	TRBV6-6	CASSRNGQVSGANVLTF	TGTGCCAGCAGTCGAAACGGACAGGTCTCTGGGGCCAACGTCCTGACTTTC
-	-	TRBJ2-7	TRBV6-6	CATKGFSYEQYF	TGTGCCACGAAGGGGTTCTCCTACGAGCAGTACTTC
TRBD2	-	TRBJ2-2	TRBV10-2	CASSPQREIGELFF	TGCGCCAGCAGCCCCCAGCGGGAGATCGGGGAGCTGTTTTTT
TRBD2	-	TRBJ2-7	TRBV6-6	CASSSIAGNIYEQYF	TGTGCCAGCAGTTCCATAGCGGGAAACATCTACGAGCAGTACTTC
-	-	TRBJ1-3	TRBV27	CASSLSPGGSGNTIYF	TGTGCCAGCAGTTTATCCCCGGGAGGGTCTGGAAACACCATATATTTT
-	-	TRBJ2-2	TRBV2	CASNPSVYTGELFF	TGTGCCAGCAATCCTAGTGTGTACACCGGGGAGCTGTTTTTT
TRBD2	-	TRBJ2-7	TRBV2	CAILAGVYEQYF	TGTGCCATACTAGCGGGAGTCTACGAGCAGTACTTC
TRBD1	-	TRBJ1-1	TRBV9	CASSSPGGTEAFF	TGTGCCAGCAGCTCCCCAGGGGGCACTGAAGCTTTCTTT
-	few	TRBJ1-4	TRBV6-1	CASSEGEGAGEKLFF	TGTGCCAGCAGTGAAGGGGAAGGGGCCGGGGAAAAACTGTTTTTT
-	-	TRBJ1-3	TRBV18	CASSPQGSDTIYF	TGTGCCAGCTCACCCCAGGGATCGGACACCATATATTTT
TRBD2	-	TRBJ2-3	TRBV19	CASSSQAGALTDTQYF	TGTGCCAGTAGTAGCCAAGCGGGGGCCCTCACAGATACGCAGTATTTT
TRBD1	-	TRBJ2-5	TRBV29-1	CSVADRGGSQETQYF	TGCAGCGTTGCCGACAGGGGAGGATCCCAAGAGACCCAGTACTTC
-	-	TRBJ1-3	TRBV28	CASSLALFSGNTIYF	TGTGCCAGCAGTTTAGCGTTATTCTCTGGAAACACCATATATTTT